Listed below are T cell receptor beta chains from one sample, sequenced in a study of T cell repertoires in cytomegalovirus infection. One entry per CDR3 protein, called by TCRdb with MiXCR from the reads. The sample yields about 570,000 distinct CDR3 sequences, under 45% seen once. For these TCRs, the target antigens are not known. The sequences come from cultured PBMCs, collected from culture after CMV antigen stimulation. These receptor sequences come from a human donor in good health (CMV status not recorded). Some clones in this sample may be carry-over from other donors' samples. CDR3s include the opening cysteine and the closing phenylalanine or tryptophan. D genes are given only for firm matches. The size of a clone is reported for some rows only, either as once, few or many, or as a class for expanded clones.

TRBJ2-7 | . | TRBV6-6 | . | TGTGCCAGCAGTTCCCAAGGAGGGGATCCCTACGAGCAGTACTTC | CASSSQGGDPYEQYF
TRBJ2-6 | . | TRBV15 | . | TGTGCCACCAGCAGGACAGGCGTCTCTGGGGCCAACGTCCTGACTTTC | CATSRTGVSGANVLTF
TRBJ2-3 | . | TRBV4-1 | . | TGCGCCAGCAGCCAAATGGGGGAAGGCACAGATACGCAGTATTTT | CASSQMGEGTDTQYF
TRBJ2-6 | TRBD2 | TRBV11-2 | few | TGTGCCAGCAGCAGACTAGCGGGAGAAGGGTCTGGGGCCAACGTCCTGACTTTC | CASSRLAGEGSGANVLTF
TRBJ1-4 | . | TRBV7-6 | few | TGTGCCAGCAGCTTAGCAGGGCTCAATGAAAAACTGTTTTTT | CASSLAGLNEKLFF
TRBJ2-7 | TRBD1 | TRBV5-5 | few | TGTGCCAGCAGCTTGGATACAGGGGCGACCTACGAGCAGTACTTC | CASSLDTGATYEQYF
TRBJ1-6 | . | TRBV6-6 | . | TGTGCCAGCAGTTCCGGGACGTCCTATTCACCCCTCCACTTT | CASSSGTSYSPLHF
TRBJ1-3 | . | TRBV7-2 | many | TGTGCCAGCAGCTTAATGGCAGGGCAAAGAAACACCATATATTTT | CASSLMAGQRNTIYF
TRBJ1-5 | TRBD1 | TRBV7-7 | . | TGTGCCAGCAGCTTAGTCCCGACAGGGGCTCTAAGAGCCAATCAGCCCCAGCATTTT | CASSLVPTGALRANQPQHF
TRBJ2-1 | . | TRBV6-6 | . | TGTGCCAGCAACATAGACGGGAGCTCCTACAATGAGCAGTTCTTC | CASNIDGSSYNEQFF
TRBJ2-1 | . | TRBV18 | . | TGTGCCAGCTCACCCAGCCAGTACAATGAGCAGTTCTTC | CASSPSQYNEQFF
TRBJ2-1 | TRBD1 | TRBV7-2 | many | TGTGCCAGCAGCTTTCTACCCGGGACAGGGCCTCGGGTCCGGCACAATGAGCAGTTCTTC | CASSFLPGTGPRVRHNEQFF
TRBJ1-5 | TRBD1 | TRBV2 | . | TGTGCCAGCAGTGACGACAGGGTACCGAATCAGCCCCAGCATTTT | CASSDDRVPNQPQHF
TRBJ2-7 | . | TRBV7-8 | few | TGTGCCAGCAGCGTAGGGAGGACATTCTACCACGAGCAGTACTTC | CASSVGRTFYHEQYF
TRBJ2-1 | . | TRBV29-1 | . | TGCAGCCTAAGGACAGTTTCCCATGAGCAGTTCTTC | CSLRTVSHEQFF
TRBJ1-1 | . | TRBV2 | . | TGTGCCAGCAGCCGAGACCGGGCCGTGAACACTGAAGCTTTCTTT | CASSRDRAVNTEAFF
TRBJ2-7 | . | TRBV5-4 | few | TGTGCCAGCAGCCTCCCAAACTACGAGCAGTACTTC | CASSLPNYEQYF
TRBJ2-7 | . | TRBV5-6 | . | TGTGCCAGCAGCTCCTCGACAGCTTCCTACGAGCAGTACTTC | CASSSSTASYEQYF
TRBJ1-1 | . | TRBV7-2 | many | TGTGCCAGCAGCTTGCGACCGTTTTTGGGACCATCGAACACTGAAGCTTTCTTT | CASSLRPFLGPSNTEAFF
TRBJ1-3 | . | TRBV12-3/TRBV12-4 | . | TGTGCCAGCAGAACCGCTGCCCGGCACCCCACCATATATTTT | CASRTAARHPTIYF
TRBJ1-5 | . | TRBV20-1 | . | TGCAGTGCTAGCTCGACAGGCCGCCTCAATCAGCCCCAGCATTTT | CSASSTGRLNQPQHF
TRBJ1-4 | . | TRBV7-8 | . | TGTGCCAGCAGCTCGGACAATAGGGATGAAAAACTGTTTTTT | CASSSDNRDEKLFF